The rows below give T cell receptor beta chains drawn from one sample of a study of neurological immune-mediated disorders. TCRdb re-derived calls from the 5' RACE reads in MiXCR, one entry per CDR3 protein. The table includes approximately 80,000 distinct CDR3 sequences, under 4.5% detected once. The sample taken for sequencing was PBMCs. Receptors were obtained from a woman between 55 and 75 years old with multiple sclerosis. Both conserved end residues are part of each CDR3. D genes are given only for firm matches. Clone size is given for some rows only: seen once, a few or many times, or a class if the clone is expanded.

TRBV4-2,many,14,TRBJ1-1,.,CASSQDRGGTEAFF,TGTGCCAGCAGCCAAGACAGGGGTGGGACTGAAGCTTTCTTT
TRBV6-1,few,15,TRBJ2-1,TRBD1,CASTFGTGGFGEQFF,TGTGCCAGCACCTTCGGGACAGGGGGCTTTGGTGAGCAGTTCTTC
TRBV7-7,many,13,TRBJ1-2,.,CASSSGPYYGYTF,TGTGCTAGCAGCTCCGGACCGTACTATGGCTACACCTTC
TRBV2,many,14,TRBJ2-1,TRBD2,CAKSSSGSYNEQFF,TGTGCCAAATCCTCTAGCGGGTCCTACAATGAGCAGTTCTTC
TRBV7-8,few,10,TRBJ1-1,.,CASARGEAFF,TGTGCCAGCGCCCGGGGTGAAGCTTTCTTT
TRBV7-2,many,14,TRBJ1-1,.,CVSSLVSLNTEAFF,TGTGTCAGCAGCTTAGTTTCACTGAACACTGAAGCTTTCTTT
TRBV20-1,many,18,TRBJ2-2,TRBD2,CSARGFALAGKNTGELFF,TGCAGTGCTAGAGGATTCGCGCTAGCGGGGAAGAACACCGGGGAGCTGTTTTTT
TRBV5-5,many,15,TRBJ1-1,.,CASSLVQAPNTEAFF,TGTGCCAGCAGCTTGGTTCAGGCCCCGAACACTGAAGCTTTCTTT
TRBV5-1,many,15,TRBJ2-5,.,CASTPRTAEQETQYF,TGCGCCAGCACACCCCGAACGGCAGAACAAGAGACCCAGTACTTC
TRBV5-1,many,14,TRBJ1-2,.,CASNLGNQNYGYTF,TGCGCCAGCAACCTAGGGAATCAGAACTATGGCTACACCTTC
TRBV6-6,many,13,TRBJ2-5,.,CASSYYRQETQYF,TGTGCCAGCAGTTATTATAGACAAGAGACCCAGTACTTC
TRBV12-3/TRBV12-4,many,12,TRBJ1-1,.,CASSWGGTEAFF,TGTGCCAGCAGTTGGGGTGGCACTGAAGCTTTCTTT
TRBV7-2,many,12,TRBJ1-2,TRBD1,CASRTGVYGYTF,TGTGCCAGCAGGACAGGGGTCTATGGCTACACCTTC
TRBV28,many,15,TRBJ1-5,TRBD1,CASSFRRQGYQPQHF,TGTGCCAGCAGTTTCAGGAGACAGGGGTATCAGCCCCAGCATTTT
TRBV3-1,many,15,TRBJ2-1,.,CASSPIGSPMREQFF,TGTGCCAGCAGTCCAATCGGCAGTCCCATGCGTGAGCAGTTCTTC
TRBV4-2,few,15,TRBJ1-4,.,CASSQDGAGLEKLFF,TGTGCCAGCAGCCAAGATGGGGCAGGGTTAGAAAAACTGTTTTTT
TRBV7-9,many,15,TRBJ2-7,.,CASSLFGESSYEQYF,TGTGCCAGCAGCTTATTTGGAGAGAGCTCCTACGAGCAGTACTTC
TRBV5-1,many,16,TRBJ1-4,TRBD1,CASSLVPTGTAEKLFF,TGCGCCAGCAGCTTGGTCCCCACCGGGACAGCGGAAAAACTGTTTTTT
TRBV6-1,many,13,TRBJ1-1,.,CASSASGFTEAFF,TGTGCCAGCAGTGCGAGTGGGTTCACTGAAGCTTTCTTT
TRBV7-2,.,15,TRBJ1-4,.,CASSLSTAANEKLFF,TGTGCCAGCAGCTTATCGACGGCCGCGAATGAAAAACTGTTTTTT
TRBV29-1,many,14,TRBJ1-1,TRBD1,CSVREGTARTEAFF,TGCAGCGTTCGGGAAGGGACAGCCAGGACTGAAGCTTTCTTT
TRBV20-1,many,12,TRBJ2-2,.,CSASRPSGELFF,TGCAGTGCTAGCCGTCCCTCGGGGGAGCTGTTTTTT
TRBV5-1,many,16,TRBJ2-3,TRBD2,CASSLEASGVADTQYF,TGCGCCAGCAGCTTGGAGGCTAGCGGGGTGGCAGATACGCAGTATTTT
TRBV11-3,many,17,TRBJ2-2,TRBD1,CASSLGPQGEGAGELFF,TGTGCCAGCAGCTTAGGCCCCCAGGGGGAAGGCGCCGGGGAGCTGTTTTTT
TRBV20-1,many,14,TRBJ1-2,.,CSAPDLRKGDGYTF,TGCAGTGCTCCTGACTTGAGGAAGGGAGATGGCTACACCTTC
TRBV2,many,13,TRBJ2-5,.,CASSADIQETQYF,TGTGCCAGCAGTGCGGACATCCAAGAGACCCAGTACTTC
TRBV5-1,many,18,TRBJ1-5,.,CASSLDWGRQNSNQPQHF,TGCGCCAGCAGCTTGGATTGGGGGAGACAGAATAGCAATCAGCCCCAGCATTTT
TRBV29-1,many,13,TRBJ1-4,TRBD1,CSVAGTVGGKLFF,TGCAGCGTTGCCGGGACAGTTGGAGGAAAACTGTTTTTT
TRBV5-1,many,16,TRBJ2-2,TRBD2,CASSLAGGSNTGELFF,TGCGCCAGCAGCTTGGCGGGAGGGTCGAACACCGGGGAGCTGTTTTTT
TRBV7-9,many,16,TRBJ1-5,.,CASSSVTPRQNQPQHF,TGTGCCAGCAGCTCTGTCACCCCCAGGCAGAATCAGCCCCAGCATTTT
TRBV6-4,many,12,TRBJ2-1,.,CASSNRDTEQFF,TGTGCCAGCAGTAACCGGGACACTGAGCAGTTCTTC
TRBV5-1,many,13,TRBJ1-1,TRBD1,CASSIQGAAEAFF,TGCGCCAGCAGCATACAGGGGGCGGCTGAAGCTTTCTTT
TRBV6-1,few,14,TRBJ2-7,TRBD1,CASTKRTGGKEQYF,TGTGCCAGCACCAAAAGGACAGGGGGCAAAGAGCAGTACTTC
TRBV5-1,many,14,TRBJ2-1,.,CASSLLRVNNEQFF,TGCGCCAGCAGCTTGCTTAGGGTGAACAATGAGCAGTTCTTC
TRBV5-1,many,15,TRBJ2-1,TRBD2,CASRETSGAYTEQFF,TGCGCCAGCAGGGAAACTAGCGGGGCCTACACTGAGCAGTTCTTC